This T cell receptor beta chain was documented in a study of OX40 agonist ivuxolimab in advanced cancers. Overall study context: Patient treatment consisted of intravenous ivuxolimab administration every 2 weeks at 0.01 to 10 mg/kg. Patients with hepatocellular carcinoma, melanoma, renal cell or head and neck cancer made up the dose-escalation patients.

Only in-frame clones appear in the TCRdb table, and some are missing; sequencing was by immunoSEQ multiplex PCR. Of about 37,000 clones listed, around 88% are singletons. General study points: Some nonresponders likewise displayed low normalized T-cell clonal expansion.

CDR3 length: 15 amino acids. Trimming cost V 4 bases and J 2 bases; bases outside gene matches: 8. CDR1 is SGHKS, CDR2 YYEKEE, per germline (reference sequence). Concerning this clone: Its antigen is undetermined.

The material sequenced was CD4+ or CD8+ T cells sorted from blood, taken in a trial of the OX40 agonist ivuxolimab. The receptor's source is an adult with an advanced solid tumor such as melanoma, head and neck, liver or kidney cancer. The chain has TRBV5-5 and TRBJ2-7; 8 nucleotides agree with TRBD1. CDR3 nucleotides: TGTGCCAGCAGCCGCCGGGACAGGAAAACCTACGAGCAGTACTTC. Translating it yields CASSRRDRKTYEQYF.